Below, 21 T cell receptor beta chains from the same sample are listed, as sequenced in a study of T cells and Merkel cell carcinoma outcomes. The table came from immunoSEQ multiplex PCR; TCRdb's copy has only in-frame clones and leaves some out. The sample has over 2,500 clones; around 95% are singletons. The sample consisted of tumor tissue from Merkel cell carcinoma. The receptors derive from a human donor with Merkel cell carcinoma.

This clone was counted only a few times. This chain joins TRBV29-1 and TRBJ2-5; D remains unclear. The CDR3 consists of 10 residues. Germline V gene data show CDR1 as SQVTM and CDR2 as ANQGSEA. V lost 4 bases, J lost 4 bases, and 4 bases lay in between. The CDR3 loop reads CSVGIETQYF. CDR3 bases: TGCAGCGTTGGTATAGAGACCCAGTACTTC.

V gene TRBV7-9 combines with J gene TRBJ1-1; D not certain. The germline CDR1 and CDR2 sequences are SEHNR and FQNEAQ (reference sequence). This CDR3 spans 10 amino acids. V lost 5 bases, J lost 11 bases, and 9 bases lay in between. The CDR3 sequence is CASSLVEAFF. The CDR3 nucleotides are TGTGCCAGCAGCCTTGTTGAGGCTTTCTTT.

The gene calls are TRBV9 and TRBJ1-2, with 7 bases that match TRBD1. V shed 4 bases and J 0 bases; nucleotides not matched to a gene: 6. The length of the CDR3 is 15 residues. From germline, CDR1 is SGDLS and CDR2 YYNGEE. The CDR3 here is CASSPRTGPNYGYTF. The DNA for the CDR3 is TGTGCCAGCAGCCCGCGGACAGGACCTAACTATGGCTACACCTTC.

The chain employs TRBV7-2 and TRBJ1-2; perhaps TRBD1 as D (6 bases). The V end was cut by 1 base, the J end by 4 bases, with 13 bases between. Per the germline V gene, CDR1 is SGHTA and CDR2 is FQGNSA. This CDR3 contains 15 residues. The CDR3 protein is CASSLVPGAGYGYTF. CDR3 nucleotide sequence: TGTGCCAGCAGCTTAGTCCCAGGGGCGGGCTATGGCTACACCTTC.

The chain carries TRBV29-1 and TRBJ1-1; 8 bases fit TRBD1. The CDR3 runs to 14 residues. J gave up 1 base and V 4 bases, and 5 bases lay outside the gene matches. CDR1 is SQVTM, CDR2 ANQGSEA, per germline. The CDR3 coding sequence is TGCAGCGTTGCCAGGACAGGGTCGAACACTGAAGCTTTCTTT. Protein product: CSVARTGSNTEAFF.

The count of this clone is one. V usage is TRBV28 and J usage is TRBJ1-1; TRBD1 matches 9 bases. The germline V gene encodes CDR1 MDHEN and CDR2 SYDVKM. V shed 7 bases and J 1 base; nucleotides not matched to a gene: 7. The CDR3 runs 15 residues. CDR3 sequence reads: CASTKRTGANTEAFF. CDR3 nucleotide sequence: TGTGCCAGCACCAAACGGACAGGGGCGAACACTGAAGCTTTCTTT.

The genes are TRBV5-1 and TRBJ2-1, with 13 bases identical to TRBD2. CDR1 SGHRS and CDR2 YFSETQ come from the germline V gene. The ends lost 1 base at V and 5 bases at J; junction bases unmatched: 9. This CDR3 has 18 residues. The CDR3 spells CASSLRTSGSLGNNEQFF. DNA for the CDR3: TGCGCCAGCAGCTTGAGGACTAGCGGGAGCTTAGGGAACAATGAGCAGTTCTTC.

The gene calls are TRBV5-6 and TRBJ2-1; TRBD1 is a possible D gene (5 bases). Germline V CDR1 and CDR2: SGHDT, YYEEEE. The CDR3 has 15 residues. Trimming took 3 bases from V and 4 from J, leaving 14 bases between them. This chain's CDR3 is CASSSDTSRYNEQFF. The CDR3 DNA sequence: TGTGCCAGCAGCTCGGACACGTCCCGATACAATGAGCAGTTCTTC.

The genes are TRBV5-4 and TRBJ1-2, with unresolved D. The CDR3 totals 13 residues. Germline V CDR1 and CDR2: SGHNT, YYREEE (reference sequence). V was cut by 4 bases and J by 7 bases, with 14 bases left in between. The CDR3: CASSDTTRSGYTF. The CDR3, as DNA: TGTGCCAGCAGCGACACTACGCGATCTGGCTACACCTTC.

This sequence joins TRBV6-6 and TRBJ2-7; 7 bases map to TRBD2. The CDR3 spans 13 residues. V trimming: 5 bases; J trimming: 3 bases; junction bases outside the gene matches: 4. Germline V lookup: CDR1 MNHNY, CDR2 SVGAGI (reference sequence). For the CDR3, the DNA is TGTGCCAGCAGTAAAGCGGGGAACTACGAGCAGTACTTC. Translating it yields CASSKAGNYEQYF.

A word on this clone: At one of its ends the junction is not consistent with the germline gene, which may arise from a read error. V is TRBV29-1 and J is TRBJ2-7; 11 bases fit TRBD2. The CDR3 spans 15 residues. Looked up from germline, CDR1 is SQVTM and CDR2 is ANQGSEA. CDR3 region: CSVEDLSGRVYEQHF. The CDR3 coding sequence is TGCAGCGTTGAAGACCTTAGCGGGAGGGTTTACGAGCAGCACTTC.

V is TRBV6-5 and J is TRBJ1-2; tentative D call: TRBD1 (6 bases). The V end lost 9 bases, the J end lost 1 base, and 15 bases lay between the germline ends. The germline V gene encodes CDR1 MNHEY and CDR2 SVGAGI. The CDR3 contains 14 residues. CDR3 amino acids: CASKRDIINYGYTF. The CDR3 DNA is TGTGCCAGTAAACGGGACATAATTAACTATGGCTACACCTTC.

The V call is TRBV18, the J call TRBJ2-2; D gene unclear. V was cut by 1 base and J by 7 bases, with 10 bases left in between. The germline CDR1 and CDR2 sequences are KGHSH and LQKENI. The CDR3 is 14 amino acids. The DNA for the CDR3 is TGTGCCAGCTCACCACAGGGCGGCGTCGGGGAGCTGTTTTTT. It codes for CASSPQGGVGELFF.

CDR3: CASSPGGQGSPEAFF. CDR3 in DNA: TGTGCCAGCAGCCCTGGGGGACAGGGGTCACCTGAAGCTTTCTTT. The V and J genes are TRBV7-9 and TRBJ1-1, with TRBD1 matching 10 bases. Germline assignment: CDR1 SEHNR and CDR2 FQNEAQ (reference sequence). This CDR3 is built from 15 residues. The junction had 9 bases not matched to a gene; V was cut back by 5 bases and J by 6 bases.

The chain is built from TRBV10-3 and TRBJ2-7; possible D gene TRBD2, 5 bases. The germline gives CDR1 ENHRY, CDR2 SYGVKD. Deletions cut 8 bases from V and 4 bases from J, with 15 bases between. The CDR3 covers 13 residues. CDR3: CAISSQEVYEQYF. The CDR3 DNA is TGTGCCATCTCGAGTCAGGAGGTATACGAGCAGTACTTC.

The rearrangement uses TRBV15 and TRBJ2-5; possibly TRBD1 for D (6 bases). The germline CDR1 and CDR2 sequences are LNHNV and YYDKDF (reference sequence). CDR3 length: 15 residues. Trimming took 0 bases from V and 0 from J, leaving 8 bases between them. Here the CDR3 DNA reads TGTGCCACCAGCAGAGACACAGGGTACCAAGAGACCCAGTACTTC. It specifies CATSRDTGYQETQYF.

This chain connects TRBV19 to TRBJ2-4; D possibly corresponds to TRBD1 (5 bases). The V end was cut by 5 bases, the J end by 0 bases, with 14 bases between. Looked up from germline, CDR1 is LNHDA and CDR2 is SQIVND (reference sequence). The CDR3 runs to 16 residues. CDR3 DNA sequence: TGTGCCAGTAGTCCCAAATTACAGGTAGCCAAAAACATTCAGTACTTC. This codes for CASSPKLQVAKNIQYF.

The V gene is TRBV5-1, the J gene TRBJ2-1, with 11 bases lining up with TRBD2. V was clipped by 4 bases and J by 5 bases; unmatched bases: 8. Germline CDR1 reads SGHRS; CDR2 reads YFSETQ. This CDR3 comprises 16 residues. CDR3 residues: CASSRSGTSGDNEQFF. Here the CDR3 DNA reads TGCGCCAGCAGCAGGTCGGGGACTAGCGGTGACAATGAGCAGTTCTTC.

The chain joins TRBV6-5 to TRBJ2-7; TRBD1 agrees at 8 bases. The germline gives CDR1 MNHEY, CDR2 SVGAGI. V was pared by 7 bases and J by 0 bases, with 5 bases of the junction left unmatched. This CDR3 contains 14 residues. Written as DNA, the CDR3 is TGTGCCAGCAACCACAGGGGGTACTCCTACGAGCAGTACTTC. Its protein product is CASNHRGYSYEQYF.

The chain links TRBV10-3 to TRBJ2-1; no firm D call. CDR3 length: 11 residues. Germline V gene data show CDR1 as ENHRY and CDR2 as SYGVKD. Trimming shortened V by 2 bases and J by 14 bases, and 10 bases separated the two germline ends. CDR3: CAISETDSKFF. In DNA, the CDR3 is TGTGCCATCAGTGAGACTGATTCGAAGTTCTTC.

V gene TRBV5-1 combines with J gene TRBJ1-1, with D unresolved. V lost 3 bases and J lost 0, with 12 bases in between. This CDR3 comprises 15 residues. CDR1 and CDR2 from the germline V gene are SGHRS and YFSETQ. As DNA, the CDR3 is TGCGCCAGCAGCTCTTCAAGTATCATGAACACTGAAGCTTTCTTT. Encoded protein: CASSSSSIMNTEAFF.